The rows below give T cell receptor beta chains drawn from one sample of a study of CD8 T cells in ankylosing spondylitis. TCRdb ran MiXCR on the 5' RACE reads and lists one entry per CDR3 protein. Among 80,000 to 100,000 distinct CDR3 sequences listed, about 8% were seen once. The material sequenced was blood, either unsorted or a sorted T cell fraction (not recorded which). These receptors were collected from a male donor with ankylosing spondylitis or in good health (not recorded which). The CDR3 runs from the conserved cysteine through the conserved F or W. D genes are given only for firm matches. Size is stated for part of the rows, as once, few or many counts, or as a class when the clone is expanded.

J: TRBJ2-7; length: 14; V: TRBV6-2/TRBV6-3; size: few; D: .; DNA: TGTGCCAGCAGTTACGGCGGGACCGGGGGCGAGCAGTACTTC; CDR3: CASSYGGTGGEQYF
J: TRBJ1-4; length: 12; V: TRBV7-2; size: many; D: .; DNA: TGTGCCAGCAGCTCTACTAATGAAAAACTGTTTTTT; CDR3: CASSSTNEKLFF
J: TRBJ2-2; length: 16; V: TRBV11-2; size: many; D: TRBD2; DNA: TGTGCCAGCAGCTTAGATCTAATTAGCGGGAGCGGGGAGCTGTTTTTT; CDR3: CASSLDLISGSGELFF
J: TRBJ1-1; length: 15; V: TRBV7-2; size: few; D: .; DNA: TGTGCCAGCAGCTTAGGTGGGGGGGGGAACACTGAAGCTTTCTTT; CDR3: CASSLGGGGNTEAFF
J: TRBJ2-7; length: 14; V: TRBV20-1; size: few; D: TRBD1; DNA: TGCAGTGCAAGGAGGGACAGGGGAACCTACGAGCAGTACTTC; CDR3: CSARRDRGTYEQYF
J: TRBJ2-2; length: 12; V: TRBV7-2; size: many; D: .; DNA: TGTGCCAGCAGCTCCCGGGAAGACAAGCTGTTTTTT; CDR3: CASSSREDKLFF
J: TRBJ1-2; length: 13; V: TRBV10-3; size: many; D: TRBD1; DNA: TGTGCCATCATCTGGACAGGGAACTATGGCTACACCTTC; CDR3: CAIIWTGNYGYTF
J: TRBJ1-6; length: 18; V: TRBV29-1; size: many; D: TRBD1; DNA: TGCAGCGTTGAAGATGCTCTTGACAGGGCCTCCTTAAACGGGAGCCTCCACTTT; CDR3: CSVEDALDRASLNGSLHF
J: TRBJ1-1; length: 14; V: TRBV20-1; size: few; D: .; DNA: TGCAGTGCTAGATTTGGGGGGATGAACACTGAAGCTTTCTTT; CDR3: CSARFGGMNTEAFF
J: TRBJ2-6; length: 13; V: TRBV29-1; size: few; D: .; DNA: TGCAGCGTTTCCCCCTCTGGGGCCAACGTCCTGACTTTC; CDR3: CSVSPSGANVLTF
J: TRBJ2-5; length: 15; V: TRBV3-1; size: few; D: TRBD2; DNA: TGTGCCAGCAGCCTACTAGCGGGGGGGCGAGAGACCCAGTACTTC; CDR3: CASSLLAGGRETQYF
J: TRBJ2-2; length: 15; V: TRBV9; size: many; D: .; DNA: TGTGCCAGTCAGCTAGGTACTGGGAACACCGGGGAGCTGTTTTTT; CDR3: CASQLGTGNTGELFF
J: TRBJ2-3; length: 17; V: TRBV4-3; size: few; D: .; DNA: TGCGCCAGCAGCCAAGATCGCCGGACAGCGGGAACAGATACGCAGTATTTT; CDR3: CASSQDRRTAGTDTQYF
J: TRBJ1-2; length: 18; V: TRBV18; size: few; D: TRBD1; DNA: TGTGCCAGCTCACCACCTCGGACAGGGGTCACTAATAACTATGGCTACACCTTC; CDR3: CASSPPRTGVTNNYGYTF
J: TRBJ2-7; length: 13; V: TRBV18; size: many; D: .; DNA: TGTGCCAGCTCGACTACAGGGTCCTACGAGCAGTACTTC; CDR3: CASSTTGSYEQYF
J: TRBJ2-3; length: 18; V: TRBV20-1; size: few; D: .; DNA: TGCAGTGCTAGAGATCCCATAGCGAGGTCTGGGGGCACAGATACGCAGTATTTT; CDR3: CSARDPIARSGGTDTQYF
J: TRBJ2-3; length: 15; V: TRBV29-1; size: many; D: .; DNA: TGCAGCGTTGAAGATAACCCATTACCCGGGGATACGCAGTATTTT; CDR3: CSVEDNPLPGDTQYF
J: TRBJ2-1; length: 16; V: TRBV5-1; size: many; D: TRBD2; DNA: TGCGCCAGCAGCTTGTTAAAAGCGGGAGATCACAATGAGCAGTTCTTC; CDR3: CASSLLKAGDHNEQFF
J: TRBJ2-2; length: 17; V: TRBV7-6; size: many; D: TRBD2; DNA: TGTGCCAGCAGCTTTGGGACTAGCGGGCAGGGCACCGGGGAGCTGTTTTTT; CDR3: CASSFGTSGQGTGELFF
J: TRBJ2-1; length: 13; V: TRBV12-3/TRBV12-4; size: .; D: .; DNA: TGTGCCAGCAGTTTAGTTGAGGAAAATGAGCAGTTCTTC; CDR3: CASSLVEENEQFF
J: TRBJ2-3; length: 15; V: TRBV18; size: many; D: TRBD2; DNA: TGTGCCAGCTCACCGGGACTAGCAGGGGGAGATACGCAGTATTTT; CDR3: CASSPGLAGGDTQYF
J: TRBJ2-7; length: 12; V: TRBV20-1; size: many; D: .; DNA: TGCAGTGCTAGGTGGATTTCCTACGAGCAGTACTTC; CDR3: CSARWISYEQYF
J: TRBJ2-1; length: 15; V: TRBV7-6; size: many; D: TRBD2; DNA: TGTGCCAGCAGCCGTAGGACTAGCGGGTTTAATGAGCAGTTCTTC; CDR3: CASSRRTSGFNEQFF
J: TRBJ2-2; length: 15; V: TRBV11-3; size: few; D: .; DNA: TGTGCCAGCAGCTTAGATAACGGGGTCACCGGGGAGCTGTTTTTT; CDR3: CASSLDNGVTGELFF
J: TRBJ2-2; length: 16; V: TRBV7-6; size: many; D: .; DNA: TGTGCCAGCAGCTTAGAAGGAGGGCAGGTTGCCGGGGAGCTGTTTTTT; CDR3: CASSLEGGQVAGELFF
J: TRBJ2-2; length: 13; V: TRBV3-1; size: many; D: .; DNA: TGTGCCAGCAGCCAGCCGAACACCGGGGAGCTGTTTTTT; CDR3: CASSQPNTGELFF
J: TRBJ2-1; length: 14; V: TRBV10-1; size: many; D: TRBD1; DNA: TGCGCCAGCAGTGGACAGGGGTACTACAATGAGCAGTTCTTC; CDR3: CASSGQGYYNEQFF
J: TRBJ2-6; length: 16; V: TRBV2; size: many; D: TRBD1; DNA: TGTGCCACGCGGGACAGGGGGGTCTCTGGGGCCAACGTCCTGACTTTC; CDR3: CATRDRGVSGANVLTF
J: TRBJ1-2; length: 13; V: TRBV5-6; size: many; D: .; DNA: TGTGCCAGCAGCTTGGGGGACTACTATGGCTACACCTTC; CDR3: CASSLGDYYGYTF
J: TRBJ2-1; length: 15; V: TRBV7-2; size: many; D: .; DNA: TGTGCCAGCAGCTTGTGGGGTGAATCCTACAATGAGCAGTTCTTC; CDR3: CASSLWGESYNEQFF
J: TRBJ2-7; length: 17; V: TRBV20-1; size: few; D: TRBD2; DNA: TGCAGTGCTAGAGATCTAGCGGGGGGGGACTACCGCTACGAGCAGTACTTC; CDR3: CSARDLAGGDYRYEQYF
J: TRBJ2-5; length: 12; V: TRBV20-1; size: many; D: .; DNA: TGCAGTGCAAGACCCCCCAAAGAGACCCAGTACTTC; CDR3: CSARPPKETQYF
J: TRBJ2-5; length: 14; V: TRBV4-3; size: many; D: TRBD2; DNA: TGCGCCAGCAGCCAAGTAACGGGAGGGGAGACCCAGTACTTC; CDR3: CASSQVTGGETQYF
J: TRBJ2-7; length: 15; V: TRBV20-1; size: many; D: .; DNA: TGCAGTGCTAGAGATGGGCGGCCCAGCTCCTACGAGCAGTACTTC; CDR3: CSARDGRPSSYEQYF
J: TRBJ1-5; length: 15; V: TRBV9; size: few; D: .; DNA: TGTGCCAGCAGCCCCCTGGGACTCTTCAATCAGCCCCAGCATTTT; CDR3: CASSPLGLFNQPQHF
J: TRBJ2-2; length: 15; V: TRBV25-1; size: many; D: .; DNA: TGTGCCAGCAGTGAATCCCCTGACAGTCCCGGGGAGCTGTTTTTT; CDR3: CASSESPDSPGELFF
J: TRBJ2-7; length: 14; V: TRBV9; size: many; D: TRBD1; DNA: TGTGCCAGCAGCGGCCGGGACAGGGTAGACGAGCAGTACTTC; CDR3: CASSGRDRVDEQYF
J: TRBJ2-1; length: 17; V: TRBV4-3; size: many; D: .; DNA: TGCGCCAGCAGCCAAGCTAGGGGAACGGACAGCGGCAATGAGCAGTTCTTC; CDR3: CASSQARGTDSGNEQFF
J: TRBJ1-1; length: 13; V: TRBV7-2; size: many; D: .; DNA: TGTGCCAGCAGCTTTCTGCGGAACACTGAAGCTTTCTTT; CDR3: CASSFLRNTEAFF
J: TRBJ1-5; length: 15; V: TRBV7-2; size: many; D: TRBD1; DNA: TGTGCCAGCAGCTTACATTCAGGGGGAAATCAGCCCCAGCATTTT; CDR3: CASSLHSGGNQPQHF
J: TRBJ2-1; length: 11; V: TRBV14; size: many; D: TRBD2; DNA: TGTGCCAGCAGTCGCGGGGGTGAGCAGTTCTTC; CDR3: CASSRGGEQFF
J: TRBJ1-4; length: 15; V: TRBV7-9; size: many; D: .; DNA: TGTGCCAGCAGCCCCCGGAGGGAAACTAATGAAAAACTGTTTTTT; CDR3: CASSPRRETNEKLFF
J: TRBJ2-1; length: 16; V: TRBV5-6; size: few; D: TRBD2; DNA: TGTGCCAGCAGCCCCCAATCTAGCGGGGGGGCCAATGAGCAGTTCTTC; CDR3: CASSPQSSGGANEQFF